The clone carrying this TCR beta chain was recorded a few times. Its cognate antigen is unknown. This specimen comes from a study of T cell repertoires in cytomegalovirus infection. Whole-study context: HLA-B-restricted CMV epitopes that are well studied were used alongside recently identified HLA-C-restricted ones. Through public TCR beta signatures, both CMV infection and matching HLA type were indicated.

Study outcomes and limitations: Identification of carriers of CMV plus the relevant HLA was performed using cumulative public TCR beta family frequency. Across the ex vivo response, the dominant clonotypes were HLA-C-restricted CMV-specific TCR beta clonotypes.

Each CDR3 protein is one row after TCRdb ran MiXCR on the reads. The table shows more than 250,000 distinct CDR3 sequences, with roughly 25% occurring only once. V was shortened by 3 bases and J by 0 bases, with 9 bases between the two germline ends. The CDR3 covers 15 residues. The gene calls are TRBV12-3 or TRBV12-4 and TRBJ2-1; D ambiguous. The sequence was collected from a human donor in good health (CMV status not recorded). Some clones in this sample may be carry-over from other donors' samples. The input for sequencing was cultured PBMCs, taken from culture after CMV antigen stimulation. The CDR3 DNA reads TGTGCCAGCAGTTTTTCCTTTAGCTCCTACAATGAGCAGTTCTTC. It codes for CASSFSFSSYNEQFF.